This TCR beta chain was observed in a study of blood T cell repertoires in COVID-19. Sequencing used immunoSEQ multiplex PCR; TCRdb keeps in-frame clones, though not all of them. The sample lists more than 150,000 clones, about 90% occurring once. Unmatched junction bases numbered 6, after V lost 5 bases and J lost 0 bases. CDR3 size: 15 residues. CDR1 and CDR2 from the germline V gene are SNHLY and FYNNEI. Assignment of participants to cohorts was predicated upon participant-reported clinical history. Material: PBMCs or T cells enriched from blood (not recorded which). The rearrangement uses TRBV2 and TRBJ2-7, with 8 positions matching TRBD2. The sequence was collected from a woman in her 50s who had recovered from COVID-19. DNA for the CDR3: TGTGCCAGCAGTTTAGGAGCGGGAGACTCCTACGAGCAGTACTTC. Translating gives CASSLGAGDSYEQYF.